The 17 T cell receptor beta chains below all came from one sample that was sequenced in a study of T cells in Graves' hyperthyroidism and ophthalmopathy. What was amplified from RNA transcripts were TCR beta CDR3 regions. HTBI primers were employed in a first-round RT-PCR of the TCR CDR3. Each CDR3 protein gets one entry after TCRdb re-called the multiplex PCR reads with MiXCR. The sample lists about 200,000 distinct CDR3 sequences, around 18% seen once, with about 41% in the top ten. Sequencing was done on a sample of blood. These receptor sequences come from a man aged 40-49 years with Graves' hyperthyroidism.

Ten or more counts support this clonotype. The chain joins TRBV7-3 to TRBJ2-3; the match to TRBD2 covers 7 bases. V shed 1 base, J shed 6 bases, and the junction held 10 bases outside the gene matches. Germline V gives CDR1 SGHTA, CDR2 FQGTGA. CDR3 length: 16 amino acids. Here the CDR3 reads CASSLIPRLAGDTQYF. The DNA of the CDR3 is TGTGCCAGCAGCTTAATCCCCCGACTAGCAGGCGATACGCAGTATTTT.

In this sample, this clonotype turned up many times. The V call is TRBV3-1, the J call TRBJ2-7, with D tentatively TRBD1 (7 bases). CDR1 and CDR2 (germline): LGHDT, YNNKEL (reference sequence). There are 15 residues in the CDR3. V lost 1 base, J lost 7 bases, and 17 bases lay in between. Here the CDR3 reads CASSQGIRGAGEQYF. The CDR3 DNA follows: TGTGCCAGCAGCCAAGGGATCAGGGGGGCCGGGGAGCAGTACTTC.

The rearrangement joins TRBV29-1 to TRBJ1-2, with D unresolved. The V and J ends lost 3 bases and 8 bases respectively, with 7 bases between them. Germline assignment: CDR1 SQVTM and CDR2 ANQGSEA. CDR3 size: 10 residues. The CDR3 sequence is CSVEVGGYTF. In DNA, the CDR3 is TGCAGCGTTGAGGTTGGGGGCTACACCTTC. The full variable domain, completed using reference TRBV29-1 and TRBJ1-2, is SAVISQKPSRDICQRGTSLTIQCQVDSQVTMMFWYRQQPGQSLTLIATANQGSEATYESGFVIDKFPISRPNLTFSTLTVSNMSPEDSSIYLCSVEVGGYTFGSGTRLTVV.

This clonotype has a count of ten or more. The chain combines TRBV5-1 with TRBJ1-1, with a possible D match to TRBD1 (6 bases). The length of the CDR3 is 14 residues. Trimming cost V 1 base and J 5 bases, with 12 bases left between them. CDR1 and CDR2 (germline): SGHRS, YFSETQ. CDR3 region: CASSLSTGSTEAFF. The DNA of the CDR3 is TGCGCCAGCAGCTTGAGTACAGGGAGTACTGAAGCTTTCTTT. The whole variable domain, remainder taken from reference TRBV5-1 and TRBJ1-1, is KAGVTQTPRYLIKTRGQQVTLSCSPISGHRSVSWYQQTPGQGLQFLFEYFSETQRNKGNFPGRFSGRQFSNSRSEMNVSTLELGDSALYLCASSLSTGSTEAFFGQGTRLTVV.

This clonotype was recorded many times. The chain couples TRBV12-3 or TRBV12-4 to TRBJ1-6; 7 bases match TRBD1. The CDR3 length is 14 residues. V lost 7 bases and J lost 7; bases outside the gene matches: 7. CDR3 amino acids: CASTQGQQNSPLHF. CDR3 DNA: TGTGCCAGCACCCAGGGACAGCAGAATTCACCCCTCCACTTT.

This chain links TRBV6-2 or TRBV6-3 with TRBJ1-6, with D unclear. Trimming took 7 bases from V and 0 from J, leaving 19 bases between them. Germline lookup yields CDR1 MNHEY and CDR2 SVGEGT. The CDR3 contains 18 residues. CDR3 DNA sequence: TGTGCCAGCAATGGCAGGATGAGCCCGAGCTCCTATAATTCACCCCTCCACTTT. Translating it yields CASNGRMSPSSYNSPLHF.

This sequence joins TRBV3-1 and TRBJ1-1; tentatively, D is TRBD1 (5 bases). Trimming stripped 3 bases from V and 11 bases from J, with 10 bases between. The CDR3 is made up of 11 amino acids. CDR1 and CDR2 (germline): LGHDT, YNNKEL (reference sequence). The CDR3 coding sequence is TGTGCCAGCAGCCATAACGGGGACGCTTTCTTT. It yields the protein CASSHNGDAFF.

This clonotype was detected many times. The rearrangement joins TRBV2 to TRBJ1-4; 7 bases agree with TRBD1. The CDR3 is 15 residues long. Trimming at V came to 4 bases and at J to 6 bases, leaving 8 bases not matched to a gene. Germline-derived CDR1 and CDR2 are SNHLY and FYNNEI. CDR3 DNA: TGTGCCAGCAGTGCATACAGGGGAGTCGATGAAAAACTGTTTTTT. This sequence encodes CASSAYRGVDEKLFF.

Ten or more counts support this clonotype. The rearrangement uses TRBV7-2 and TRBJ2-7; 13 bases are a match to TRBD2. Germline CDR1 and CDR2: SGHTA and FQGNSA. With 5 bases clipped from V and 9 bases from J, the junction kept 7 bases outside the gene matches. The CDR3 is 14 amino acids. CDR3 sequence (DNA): TGTGCCAGCAGCACCGGGACTAGCGGGGATAGGCAGTACTTC. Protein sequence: CASSTGTSGDRQYF.

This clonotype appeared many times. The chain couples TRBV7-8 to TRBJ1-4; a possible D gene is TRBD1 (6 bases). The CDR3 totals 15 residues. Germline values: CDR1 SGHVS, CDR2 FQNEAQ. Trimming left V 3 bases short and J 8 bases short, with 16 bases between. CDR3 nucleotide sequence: TGTGCCAGCAGCTTGCCGGGACACGCTGAAGAAAAACTGTTTTTT. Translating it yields CASSLPGHAEEKLFF.

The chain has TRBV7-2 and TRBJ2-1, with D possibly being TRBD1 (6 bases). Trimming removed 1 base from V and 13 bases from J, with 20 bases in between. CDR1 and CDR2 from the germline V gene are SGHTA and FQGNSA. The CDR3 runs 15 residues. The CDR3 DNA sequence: TGTGCCAGCAGCTTAGTCGCGGCCAGCGTGGGGGCCCAGTTCTTC. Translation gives CASSLVAASVGAQFF.

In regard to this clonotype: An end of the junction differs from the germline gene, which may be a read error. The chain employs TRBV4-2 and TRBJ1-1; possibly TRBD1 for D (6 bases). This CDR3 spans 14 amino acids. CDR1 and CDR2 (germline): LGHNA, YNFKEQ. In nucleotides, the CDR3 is TGTACCAGCAGCCACGCGTTAACAGGGAATGAAGCTTTCTTT. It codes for CTSSHALTGNEAFF.

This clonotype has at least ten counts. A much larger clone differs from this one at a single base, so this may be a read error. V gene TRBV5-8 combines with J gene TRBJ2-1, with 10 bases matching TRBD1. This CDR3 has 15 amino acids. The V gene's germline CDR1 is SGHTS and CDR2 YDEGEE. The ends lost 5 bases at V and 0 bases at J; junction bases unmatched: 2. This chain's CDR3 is CASRGQGSSYNEQFF. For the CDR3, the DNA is TGTGCCAGCAGGGGACAGGGGTCCTCCTACAATGAGCAGTTCTTC.

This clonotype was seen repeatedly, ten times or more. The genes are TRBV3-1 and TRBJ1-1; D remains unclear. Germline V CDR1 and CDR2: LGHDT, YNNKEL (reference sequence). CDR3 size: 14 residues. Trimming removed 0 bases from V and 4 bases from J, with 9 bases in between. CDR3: CASSQDSKSTEAFF. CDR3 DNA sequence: TGTGCCAGCAGCCAAGACAGCAAGTCCACTGAAGCTTTCTTT. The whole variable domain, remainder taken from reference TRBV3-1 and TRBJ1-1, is DTAVSQTPKYLVTQMGNDKSIKCEQNLGHDTMYWYKQDSKKFLKIMFSYNNKELIINETVPNRFSPKSPDKAHLNLHINSLELGDSAVYFCASSQDSKSTEAFFGQGTRLTVV.

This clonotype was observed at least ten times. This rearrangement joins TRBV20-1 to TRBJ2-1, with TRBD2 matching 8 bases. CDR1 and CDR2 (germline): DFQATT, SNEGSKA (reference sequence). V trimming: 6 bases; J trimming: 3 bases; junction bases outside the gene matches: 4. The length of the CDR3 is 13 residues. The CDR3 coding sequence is TGCAGTGCAACTAGCGGAGACTACAATGAGCAGTTCTTC. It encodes CSATSGDYNEQFF.

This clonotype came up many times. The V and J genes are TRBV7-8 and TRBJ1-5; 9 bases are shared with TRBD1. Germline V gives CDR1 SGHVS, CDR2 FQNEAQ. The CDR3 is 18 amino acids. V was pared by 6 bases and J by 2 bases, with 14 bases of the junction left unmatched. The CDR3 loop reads CASRVRDRDPEGNQPQHF. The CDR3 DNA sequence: TGTGCCAGCAGAGTGAGGGACAGGGACCCAGAAGGCAATCAGCCCCAGCATTTT.

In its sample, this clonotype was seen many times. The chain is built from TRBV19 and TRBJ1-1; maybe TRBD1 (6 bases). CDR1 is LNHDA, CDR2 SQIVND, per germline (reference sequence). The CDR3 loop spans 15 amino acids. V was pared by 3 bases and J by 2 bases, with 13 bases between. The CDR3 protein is CASSMRYRDNTEAFF. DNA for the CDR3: TGTGCCAGTAGTATGCGGTACAGGGACAACACTGAAGCTTTCTTT.